The source of this T cell receptor (beta chain) is a study of blood T cell repertoires in COVID-19. Some clones are missing from TCRdb's copy, which holds only in-frame ones; the method was immunoSEQ multiplex PCR. The repertoire holds over 95,000 clones, about four fifths seen once, with 7.5% to 10% in the top ten. Germline V lookup: CDR1 SGHAT, CDR2 FQNNGV. J lost 3 bases, V lost 5 bases, and 17 bases had no gene match. CDR3 length equals 18 residues. Sequencing input: peripheral blood. The receptor was isolated from a woman between 35 and 50 years old with acute or convalescent COVID-19. V is TRBV11-2 and J is TRBJ2-7; the match to TRBD2 covers 9 bases. CDR3 bases: TGTGCCAGCAGCATACGAACCTCCGGGACTAGCACCTTCTACGAGCAGTACTTC. Its translation is CASSIRTSGTSTFYEQYF.